Below are 26 T cell receptor beta chains sequenced from a single sample in a study of T cells after yellow fever vaccination (dated 2019 in TCRdb). The method was 5' RACE. Instrument used: Illumina HiSeq 2500. TCRdb passed the public sequencing reads through fastp at Q25 and MiXCR, retaining productive beta sequences. Rows are combined by CDR3 protein, so each entry shows the most common genes and DNA. The sample contains under 250,000 distinct CDR3 sequences, less than 9% of them found a single time. The ten largest clonotypes hold over 0.65% of the sample. The meaning of the sample's treatment or condition label: live attenuated yellow fever vaccine strain. The starting material was CD4+ T cells sorted from PBMCs, obtained 15 days after the yellow fever booster vaccination. The receptors here all came from a man aged 25-40 years who received the YFV17D yellow fever vaccine.

This clonotype was counted ten times or more. The V and J genes are TRBV7-9 and TRBJ1-1, with D possibly matching TRBD1 (6 bases). The CDR3 sequence is 14 residues long. Trimming cost V 4 bases and J 4 bases, with 13 bases left between them. CDR1 and CDR2 from the germline V gene are SEHNR and FQNEAQ (reference sequence). CDR3: CASSSRTGSTEAFF. DNA for the CDR3: TGTGCCAGCAGCTCCAGAACAGGGTCCACTGAAGCTTTCTTT.

Many counts were recorded for this clonotype. This chain uses TRBV7-2 with TRBJ1-2; D may be TRBD1 (5 bases). CDR1 SGHTA and CDR2 FQGNSA come from the germline V gene. The length of the CDR3 is 16 residues. V was trimmed by 5 bases and J by 4 bases, leaving 20 bases between them. The CDR3 nucleotides are TGTGCCAGCAGCCTGCCGGGACTAGGGAATCCCTATGGCTACACCTTC. Its protein product is CASSLPGLGNPYGYTF.

The chain recombines TRBV12-3 or TRBV12-4 with TRBJ2-1; tentatively, D is TRBD1 or TRBD2 (5 bases each). Trimming cost V 8 bases and J 7 bases, with 18 bases left between them. The CDR3 consists of 14 residues. CDR3 sequence (DNA): TGTGCCAGCTCACGCCCTGCAGGGACGAATGAGCAGTTCTTC. Its translation is CASSRPAGTNEQFF.

The CDR3 protein is CASSLKGGVQFF. CDR3 nucleotides: TGTGCCAGCAGTCTTAAGGGAGGGGTGCAGTTCTTC. The rearrangement uses TRBV12-3 or TRBV12-4 and TRBJ2-1; 7 nucleotides align to TRBD2. V dropped 5 bases and J dropped 12; count of bases not matched to a gene: 7. The length of the CDR3 is 12 residues.

DNA for the CDR3: TGTGCCAGCAGCCCCCCGGCGACAGGGCAAGGTACGCAGTATTTT. This translates into CASSPPATGQGTQYF. J is TRBJ2-3 and V is TRBV11-2; TRBD1 matches 7 bases. Looked up from germline, CDR1 is SGHAT and CDR2 is FQNNGV. The ends lost 5 bases at V and 8 bases at J; junction bases unmatched: 13. The CDR3 totals 15 residues.

The chain couples TRBV7-9 to TRBJ1-6; D not certain. The germline V gene encodes CDR1 SEHNR and CDR2 FQNEAQ (reference sequence). CDR3 length: 16 residues. The V end was cut by 5 bases, the J end by 9 bases, with 20 bases between. This CDR3 reads CASSAIGPGAGSPLHF. CDR3 in DNA: TGTGCCAGCAGCGCTATAGGTCCAGGCGCGGGTTCACCCCTCCACTTT.

This chain links TRBV20-1 with TRBJ1-1; maybe TRBD1 (6 bases). Per the germline V gene, CDR1 is DFQATT and CDR2 is SNEGSKA (reference sequence). CDR3 length equals 11 residues. The CDR3 sequence: CRGGGGTEAFF. The CDR3 region has the DNA TGCAGGGGTGGAGGGGGAACTGAAGCTTTCTTT.

This clonotype was seen repeatedly, ten times or more. The CDR3 loop reads CSVKQVGKTQYF. The DNA of the CDR3 is TGCAGCGTTAAACAGGTTGGGAAGACCCAGTACTTC. The J gene is TRBJ2-5, the V gene TRBV29-1; a weak D match, TRBD1 (5 bases). There are 12 residues in the CDR3. Germline V gives CDR1 SQVTM, CDR2 ANQGSEA. V dropped 5 bases and J dropped 6 bases, with 13 bases sitting between them.

This clonotype was seen ten or more times. The chain links TRBV29-1 to TRBJ2-1; 7 bases fit TRBD1. V trimming: 1 base; J trimming: 4 bases; junction bases outside the gene matches: 7. This CDR3 is 15 amino acids long. From germline, CDR1 is SQVTM and CDR2 ANQGSEA. The CDR3 DNA sequence: TGCAGCGTTGAAGGGACAGGCGTAATTTACAATGAGCAGTTCTTC. Encoded protein: CSVEGTGVIYNEQFF.

The rearrangement joins TRBV6-5 to TRBJ2-2; a weak D match, TRBD2 (5 bases). Germline CDR1 reads MNHEY; CDR2 reads SVGAGI. There are 16 residues in the CDR3. V was clipped by 4 bases and J by 8 bases, with 20 bases between them. The DNA of the CDR3 is TGTGCCAGCAGTTCACAGCCGGGCGCTAGCCGTGGGGAGCTGTTTTTT. Translating gives CASSSQPGASRGELFF.

This clonotype was counted only a few times. The chain couples TRBV5-1 to TRBJ1-3, with a weak D call TRBD1 (5 bases). From germline, CDR1 is SGHRS and CDR2 YFSETQ. The germline V and J ends were trimmed by 4 bases and 0 bases, with 11 bases remaining between them. This CDR3 is built from 15 residues. Written as DNA, the CDR3 is TGCGCCAGCAGCGGCGGGCAGGGCTCTGGAAACACCATATATTTT. It specifies CASSGGQGSGNTIYF.

This clonotype was seen only a few times. The chain combines TRBV7-2 with TRBJ1-2; 8 bases map to TRBD1. Trimming at V came to 4 bases and at J to 6 bases, leaving 7 bases not matched to a gene. The CDR3 runs 14 residues. Germline CDR1 and CDR2: SGHTA and FQGNSA. CDR3 sequence: CASSSPGGADGYTF. For the CDR3, the DNA is TGTGCCAGCAGCTCCCCAGGGGGCGCTGATGGCTACACCTTC.

This clonotype showed up many times. The chain carries TRBV12-3 or TRBV12-4 and TRBJ2-7; the D gene could be TRBD1 or TRBD2 (5 bases each). The CDR3 is made up of 15 amino acids. The V end was cut by 5 bases, the J end by 3 bases, with 17 bases between. Written as DNA, the CDR3 is TGTGCCAGCAGTAACGACGGGACGGATATCTACGAGCAGTACTTC. Translation: CASSNDGTDIYEQYF.

The genes are TRBV5-5 and TRBJ2-7; TRBD2 matches 12 bases. Germline V gives CDR1 SGHKS, CDR2 YYEKEE (reference sequence). Trimming at V came to 0 bases and at J to 3 bases, leaving 4 bases not matched to a gene. The CDR3 consists of 16 residues. The CDR3 nucleotides read TGTGCCAGCAGCTTGGGACTAGCGGGAGTCAACTACGAGCAGTACTTC. Translated, it gives CASSLGLAGVNYEQYF.

The V call is TRBV12-3 or TRBV12-4, the J call TRBJ2-1, with D possibly TRBD2 on 6 matching bases. CDR3 length: 13 amino acids. The V gene lost 6 bases and the J gene lost 6 bases, with 12 bases spanning the gap. CDR3 region: CASSRDLPNEQFF. DNA for the CDR3: TGTGCCAGCAGCCGGGACTTGCCCAATGAGCAGTTCTTC.

This clonotype was seen many times. The J gene is TRBJ2-1, the V gene TRBV28; no clear D. There are 13 residues in the CDR3. The germline V and J ends were trimmed by 5 bases and 9 bases, with 14 bases remaining between them. Germline V CDR1 and CDR2: MDHEN, SYDVKM. The CDR3 region has the DNA TGTGCCAGCAGTCTCGACCGTCGAAGTGAGCAGTTCTTC. Translation: CASSLDRRSEQFF.

The sample holds a few counts of this clonotype. The rearrangement joins TRBV19 to TRBJ2-5, with 7 bases identical to TRBD1. Germline CDR1 reads LNHDA; CDR2 reads SQIVND (reference sequence). CDR3 length: 14 amino acids. The V segment lost 5 bases and the J segment 2 bases; nucleotides outside the gene matches: 5. CDR3 region: CASSSWTGQETQYF. CDR3 DNA: TGTGCCAGTAGTTCCTGGACAGGTCAAGAGACCCAGTACTTC.

This clonotype appeared a few times. The chain uses TRBV29-1 and TRBJ2-4, with a possible D match to TRBD1 (5 bases). This CDR3 is 16 amino acids long. Germline CDR1 is SQVTM and CDR2 is ANQGSEA. V was cut by 7 bases and J by 3 bases, with 22 bases left in between. CDR3 sequence reads: CSASDTLGLVKNIQYF. The DNA of the CDR3 is TGCAGCGCCTCGGACACTCTAGGTTTGGTCAAAAACATTCAGTACTTC.

This clonotype was found a few times. The chain joins TRBV28 to TRBJ2-3; D remains unclear. V shed 5 bases and J shed 8 bases, with 11 bases lying between them. Per the germline V gene, CDR1 is MDHEN and CDR2 is SYDVKM. This CDR3 has 12 amino acids. In nucleotides, the CDR3 is TGTGCCAGCAGTCCCCTCTTGGGTACGCAGTATTTT. As protein: CASSPLLGTQYF.

The chain links TRBV4-1 to TRBJ1-2; D gene unclear. The V end lost 3 bases, the J end lost 2 bases, and 10 bases lay between the germline ends. CDR1 MGHRA and CDR2 YSYEKL come from the germline V gene. The CDR3 covers 14 residues. CDR3 nucleotides: TGCGCCAGCAGCCAGTACAACGGCAACTATGGCTACACCTTC. Translated: CASSQYNGNYGYTF.

There are many counts of this clonotype. The genes are TRBV6-5 and TRBJ2-1, with TRBD2 identical over 10 bases. This CDR3 is built from 15 residues. V lost 6 bases, J lost 0 bases, and 2 bases stayed unmatched. Germline CDR1 is MNHEY and CDR2 is SVGAGI. CDR3 bases: TGTGCCAGCAGATTAGCGGGAGGCTCCTACAATGAGCAGTTCTTC. Translating it yields CASRLAGGSYNEQFF.

This clonotype was counted ten times or more. This rearrangement joins TRBV4-3 to TRBJ1-4; D call uncertain. Trimming removed 0 bases from V and 6 bases from J, with 17 bases in between. This CDR3 has 17 amino acids. Germline CDR1 is LGHNA and CDR2 is YSLEER. The CDR3, as DNA: TGCGCCAGCAGCCAAGATCGGAAGCGGTTGGGCCATGAAAAACTGTTTTTT. Amino acids: CASSQDRKRLGHEKLFF.

The genes are TRBV7-2 and TRBJ2-1, with 10 positions matching TRBD2. Germline-derived CDR1 and CDR2 are SGHTA and FQGNSA. CDR3 size: 14 residues. Trimming at V came to 7 bases and at J to 7 bases, leaving 7 bases not matched to a gene. CDR3: CASKPSGSTNEQFF. In DNA, the CDR3 is TGTGCCAGCAAGCCTAGCGGGAGTACTAATGAGCAGTTCTTC.

This clonotype appeared many times. The V call is TRBV5-1, the J call TRBJ2-1; weak D call: TRBD2 (5 bases). The length of the CDR3 is 15 residues. Trimming removed 1 base from V and 6 bases from J, with 14 bases in between. Germline values: CDR1 SGHRS, CDR2 YFSETQ. The CDR3 sequence: CASSLMASGPNEQFF. CDR3 bases: TGCGCCAGCAGCTTGATGGCAAGCGGACCCAATGAGCAGTTCTTC.

The table lists this clonotype with a few counts. The chain is built from TRBV19 and TRBJ2-3, with D maybe TRBD2 (5 bases). The CDR3 totals 13 residues. Germline V lookup: CDR1 LNHDA, CDR2 SQIVND (reference sequence). V dropped 9 bases and J dropped 4 bases, with 14 bases sitting between them. The CDR3 loop is CASQDSPADTQYF. CDR3 in DNA: TGTGCCAGCCAGGACTCCCCCGCAGATACGCAGTATTTT.

The chain uses TRBV7-9 and TRBJ2-5; 9 nucleotides line up with TRBD2. Germline values: CDR1 SEHNR, CDR2 FQNEAQ (reference sequence). The V and J ends lost 3 bases and 5 bases, in that order; junction bases with no gene match: 13. This CDR3 contains 17 residues. The CDR3 bases are TGTGCCAGCAGCTTGAGGGCTAGCGGGATTACGGGGGAGACCCAGTACTTC. This translates into CASSLRASGITGETQYF.